The rows below give T cell receptor beta chains drawn from one sample of a study of blood T cell repertoires in COVID-19. Method: immunoSEQ multiplex PCR; TCRdb's copy keeps in-frame clones and lacks some. The sample has 100,000 to 150,000 clones, around 83% seen once. Material for sequencing was peripheral blood. These receptor sequences come from an elderly man with active or convalescent COVID-19. CDR3s include the opening cysteine and the closing phenylalanine or tryptophan. Each record gives: clone size, V gene, J gene, D gene, CDR3 protein. The D gene is left open where the match is weak. Not all rows give a size; the values are once, few, many and, for expanded clones, a class.

abundance: .
v_gene: TRBV10-3
j_gene: TRBJ1-1
d_gene: TRBD1
CDR3aa: CAISTIITGAWTEAFF

abundance: .
v_gene: TRBV4-3
j_gene: TRBJ1-2
d_gene: TRBD1
CDR3aa: CASSQDRDSRYGYTF

abundance: once
v_gene: TRBV5-6
j_gene: TRBJ2-3
d_gene: TRBD1
CDR3aa: CASSFDRVSTDTQYF

abundance: .
v_gene: TRBV19
j_gene: TRBJ2-6
d_gene: .
CDR3aa: CASTNGANVLTF

abundance: few
v_gene: TRBV6-2/TRBV6-3
j_gene: TRBJ1-2
d_gene: .
CDR3aa: CASSYSGGNYGYTF

abundance: once
v_gene: TRBV19
j_gene: TRBJ2-7
d_gene: TRBD2
CDR3aa: CASKGGRLGDEQYF

abundance: .
v_gene: TRBV27
j_gene: TRBJ2-1
d_gene: .
CDR3aa: CASRAIPGINEQFF

abundance: .
v_gene: TRBV5-1
j_gene: TRBJ2-7
d_gene: TRBD2
CDR3aa: CASSLGVSGGEQYF

abundance: .
v_gene: TRBV7-8
j_gene: TRBJ2-2
d_gene: .
CDR3aa: CASSARDPDTGELFF

abundance: few
v_gene: TRBV27
j_gene: TRBJ2-2
d_gene: TRBD2
CDR3aa: CASRLAGGNTGELFF

abundance: .
v_gene: TRBV6-5
j_gene: TRBJ1-1
d_gene: .
CDR3aa: CASSRHLKEKAEAFF

abundance: .
v_gene: TRBV10-1
j_gene: TRBJ1-2
d_gene: TRBD1
CDR3aa: CASSGDSVYGYTF

abundance: .
v_gene: TRBV4-3
j_gene: TRBJ2-7
d_gene: TRBD2
CDR3aa: CASSQDPSGGSYEQYF

abundance: .
v_gene: TRBV5-4
j_gene: TRBJ1-1
d_gene: TRBD1
CDR3aa: CASSFPGQGNTEAFF

abundance: few
v_gene: TRBV18
j_gene: TRBJ2-7
d_gene: .
CDR3aa: CASSPSRQGYEQYF

abundance: .
v_gene: TRBV2
j_gene: TRBJ1-5
d_gene: .
CDR3aa: CASSSTVSNQPQHF

abundance: .
v_gene: TRBV19
j_gene: TRBJ1-1
d_gene: .
CDR3aa: CASSKGWVNTEAFF

abundance: .
v_gene: TRBV7-3
j_gene: TRBJ2-7
d_gene: .
CDR3aa: CASSLSTSYEQYF

abundance: once
v_gene: TRBV6-5
j_gene: TRBJ1-1
d_gene: .
CDR3aa: CASSYSAGVRTEAFF

abundance: .
v_gene: TRBV5-1
j_gene: TRBJ2-7
d_gene: .
CDR3aa: CASSYQGSYEQYF

abundance: .
v_gene: TRBV19
j_gene: TRBJ1-2
d_gene: .
CDR3aa: CASSIPPPGANYGYTF

abundance: .
v_gene: TRBV5-5
j_gene: TRBJ2-1
d_gene: TRBD2
CDR3aa: CASSPGGGGYNEQFF

abundance: .
v_gene: TRBV4-3
j_gene: TRBJ2-1
d_gene: .
CDR3aa: CASSHDTTSYNEQFF

abundance: .
v_gene: TRBV7-3
j_gene: TRBJ2-1
d_gene: TRBD2
CDR3aa: CASSSQAGGLYNEQFF

abundance: .
v_gene: TRBV9
j_gene: TRBJ2-5
d_gene: TRBD2
CDR3aa: CASSPRLAGGAETQYF